This TCR beta chain was recovered during a study of vaccination effects on CD4 cells after COVID-19. This clone was counted only a few times. Its antigen is undetermined. Antigen-specific CD4+ T cells were expanded (with viral peptide pools) by the ViraFEST assay ahead of sequencing. Researchers isolated CD4+ T cells once approximately eleven days of culture had elapsed. Absence of prior SARS-CoV-2 infection characterized the vaccine recipients, who showed negative nucleocapsid antibodies. Clones were sequenced by immunoSEQ multiplex PCR, and TCRdb holds only the in-frame ones, with some missing. The sample has roughly 35,000 clones, around 73% seen once. With 5 bases removed from V and 1 base from J, the gap between germline ends came to 9 bases. Germline CDR1 GTSNPN, CDR2 SVGIG (reference sequence). The CDR3 runs to 13 residues.

The receptor comes from a human donor who received a COVID-19 vaccine. The rearrangement uses TRBV30 and TRBJ1-5; no definite D call. The sample here was CD4+ T cells from PBMCs cultured with HCoV-OC43 spike peptides, taken before COVID-19 vaccination. Subset in this sample: HCoV-OC43 spike overlapping peptide pool stimulation. CDR3 amino acids: CAWGGESNQPQHF. The DNA for the CDR3 is TGTGCCTGGGGCGGGGAGAGCAATCAGCCCCAGCATTTT.